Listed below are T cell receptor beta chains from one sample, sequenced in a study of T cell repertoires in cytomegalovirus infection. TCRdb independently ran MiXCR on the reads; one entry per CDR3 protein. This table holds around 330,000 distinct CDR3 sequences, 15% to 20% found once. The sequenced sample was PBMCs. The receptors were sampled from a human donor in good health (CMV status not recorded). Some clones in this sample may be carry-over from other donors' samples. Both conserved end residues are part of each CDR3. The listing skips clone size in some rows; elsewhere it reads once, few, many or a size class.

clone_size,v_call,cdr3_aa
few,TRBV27,CASSLSAGDYGNIQYF
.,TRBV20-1,CSASPSGDSYEQYF
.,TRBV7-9,CASNHRGYNEQFF
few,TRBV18,CASSPPSWGEQYF
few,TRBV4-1,CASTRGNQPQHF
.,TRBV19,CASSSPGHPIDQPQHF
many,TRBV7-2,CASSTGANYNEQFF
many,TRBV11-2,CASSFLNNEQFF
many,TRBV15,CATSRATGQIQETQYF
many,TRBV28,CASIKARGTSVYGYTF
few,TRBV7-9,CASSLGGQRETQYF
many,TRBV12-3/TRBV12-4,CASSLGGSGGYYNEQFF
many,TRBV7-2,CASRRDRDQPQHF
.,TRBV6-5,CASSYSALTVGTEAFF
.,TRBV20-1,CSAKQGASNQPQHF
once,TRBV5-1,CASSFTTPLPGTAYEQYF
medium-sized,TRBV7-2,CASSFSGGAYNEQFF